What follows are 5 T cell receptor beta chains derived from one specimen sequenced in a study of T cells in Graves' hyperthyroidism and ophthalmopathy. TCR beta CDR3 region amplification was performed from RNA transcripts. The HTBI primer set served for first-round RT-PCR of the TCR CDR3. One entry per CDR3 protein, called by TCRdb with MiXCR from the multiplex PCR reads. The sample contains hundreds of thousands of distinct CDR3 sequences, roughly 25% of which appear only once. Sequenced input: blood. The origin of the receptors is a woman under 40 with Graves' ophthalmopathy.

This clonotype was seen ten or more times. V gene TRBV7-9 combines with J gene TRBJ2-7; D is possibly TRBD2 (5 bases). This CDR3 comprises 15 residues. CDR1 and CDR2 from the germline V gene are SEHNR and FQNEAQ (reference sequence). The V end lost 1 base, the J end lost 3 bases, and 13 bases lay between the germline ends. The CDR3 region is CASSLEAGRGYEQYF. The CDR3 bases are TGTGCCAGCAGCTTAGAGGCAGGCCGGGGCTACGAGCAGTACTTC.

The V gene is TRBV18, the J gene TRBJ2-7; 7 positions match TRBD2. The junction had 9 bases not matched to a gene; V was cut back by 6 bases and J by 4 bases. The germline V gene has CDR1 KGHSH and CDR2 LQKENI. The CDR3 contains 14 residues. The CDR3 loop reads CASSRPGGKYEQYF. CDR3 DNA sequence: TGTGCCAGCTCTCGACCGGGAGGAAAATACGAGCAGTACTTC.

The CDR3: CASNYGQNTGELFF. Here the CDR3 DNA reads TGTGCCAGCAACTATGGACAGAACACCGGGGAGCTGTTTTTT. The gene calls are TRBV12-3 or TRBV12-4 and TRBJ2-2; maybe TRBD1 (5 bases). The germline V and J ends were trimmed by 7 bases and 1 base, with 10 bases remaining between them. CDR3 length: 14 residues.

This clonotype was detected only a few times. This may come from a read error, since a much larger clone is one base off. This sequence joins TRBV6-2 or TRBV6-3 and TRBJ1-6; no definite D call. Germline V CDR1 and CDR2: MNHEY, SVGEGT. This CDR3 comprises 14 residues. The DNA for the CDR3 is TGTGCCAGCAGTTACTCGGGTTGGAATTCACCCATCCACTTT. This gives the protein CASSYSGWNSPIHF.

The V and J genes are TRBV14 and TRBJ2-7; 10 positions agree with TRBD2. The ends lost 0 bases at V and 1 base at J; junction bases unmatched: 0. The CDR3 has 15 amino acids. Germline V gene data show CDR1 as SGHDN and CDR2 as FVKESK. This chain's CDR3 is CASSQELAGSYEQYF. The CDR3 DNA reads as TGTGCCAGCAGCCAAGAACTAGCGGGGTCCTACGAGCAGTACTTC.